In its sample, the clone carrying this T cell receptor (beta chain) was seen a few times. Its antigen is currently unknown. These data originate in a study of T cells in localized non-small cell lung cancer. Data came from immunoSEQ multiplex PCR; TCRdb stores just in-frame clones and leaves some out. The table shows 75,000 to 80,000 clones, with approximately 80% occurring only once. The CDR3 extends over 10 amino acids. Per the germline V gene, CDR1 is SNHLY and CDR2 is FYNNEI. Trimming removed 7 bases at V and 11 bases at J, with 11 bases between. Notes on the study in general: A higher density of T cells in blood coincided with extended overall survival. T cell clonality was highest in uninvolved adjacent lung, above tumor.

The sequenced sample was peripheral blood, obtained before any cancer treatment. The TCR originated in a female donor older than 55 with stage I lung adenocarcinoma. This chain joins TRBV2 and TRBJ1-1; D is possibly TRBD1 (5 bases). In DNA, the CDR3 is TGTGCCAGCACGGTGGGGCGGGCTTTCTTT. Translation gives CASTVGRAFF.